This TCR beta chain was profiled in a study of control samples from healthy donors and cancer patients. The length of the CDR3 is 18 residues. The germline V gene has CDR1 MDHEN and CDR2 SYDVKM. V was shortened by 6 bases and J by 0 bases, with 21 bases between the two germline ends. Generated by immunoSEQ multiplex PCR, the TCRdb table keeps only in-frame clones and is missing some. The sample lists about 44,000 clones, over 75% occurring once. The TCR sequence derives from a woman aged 60-75 years with lung cancer. The chain couples TRBV28 to TRBJ1-3, with D tentatively TRBD1 (6 bases). Material for sequencing was PBMCs. CDR3 amino acids: CASSSLSGAASSGNTIYF. The CDR3 coding sequence is TGTGCCAGCAGCTCCTTATCGGGGGCCGCTAGCTCTGGAAACACCATATATTTT.